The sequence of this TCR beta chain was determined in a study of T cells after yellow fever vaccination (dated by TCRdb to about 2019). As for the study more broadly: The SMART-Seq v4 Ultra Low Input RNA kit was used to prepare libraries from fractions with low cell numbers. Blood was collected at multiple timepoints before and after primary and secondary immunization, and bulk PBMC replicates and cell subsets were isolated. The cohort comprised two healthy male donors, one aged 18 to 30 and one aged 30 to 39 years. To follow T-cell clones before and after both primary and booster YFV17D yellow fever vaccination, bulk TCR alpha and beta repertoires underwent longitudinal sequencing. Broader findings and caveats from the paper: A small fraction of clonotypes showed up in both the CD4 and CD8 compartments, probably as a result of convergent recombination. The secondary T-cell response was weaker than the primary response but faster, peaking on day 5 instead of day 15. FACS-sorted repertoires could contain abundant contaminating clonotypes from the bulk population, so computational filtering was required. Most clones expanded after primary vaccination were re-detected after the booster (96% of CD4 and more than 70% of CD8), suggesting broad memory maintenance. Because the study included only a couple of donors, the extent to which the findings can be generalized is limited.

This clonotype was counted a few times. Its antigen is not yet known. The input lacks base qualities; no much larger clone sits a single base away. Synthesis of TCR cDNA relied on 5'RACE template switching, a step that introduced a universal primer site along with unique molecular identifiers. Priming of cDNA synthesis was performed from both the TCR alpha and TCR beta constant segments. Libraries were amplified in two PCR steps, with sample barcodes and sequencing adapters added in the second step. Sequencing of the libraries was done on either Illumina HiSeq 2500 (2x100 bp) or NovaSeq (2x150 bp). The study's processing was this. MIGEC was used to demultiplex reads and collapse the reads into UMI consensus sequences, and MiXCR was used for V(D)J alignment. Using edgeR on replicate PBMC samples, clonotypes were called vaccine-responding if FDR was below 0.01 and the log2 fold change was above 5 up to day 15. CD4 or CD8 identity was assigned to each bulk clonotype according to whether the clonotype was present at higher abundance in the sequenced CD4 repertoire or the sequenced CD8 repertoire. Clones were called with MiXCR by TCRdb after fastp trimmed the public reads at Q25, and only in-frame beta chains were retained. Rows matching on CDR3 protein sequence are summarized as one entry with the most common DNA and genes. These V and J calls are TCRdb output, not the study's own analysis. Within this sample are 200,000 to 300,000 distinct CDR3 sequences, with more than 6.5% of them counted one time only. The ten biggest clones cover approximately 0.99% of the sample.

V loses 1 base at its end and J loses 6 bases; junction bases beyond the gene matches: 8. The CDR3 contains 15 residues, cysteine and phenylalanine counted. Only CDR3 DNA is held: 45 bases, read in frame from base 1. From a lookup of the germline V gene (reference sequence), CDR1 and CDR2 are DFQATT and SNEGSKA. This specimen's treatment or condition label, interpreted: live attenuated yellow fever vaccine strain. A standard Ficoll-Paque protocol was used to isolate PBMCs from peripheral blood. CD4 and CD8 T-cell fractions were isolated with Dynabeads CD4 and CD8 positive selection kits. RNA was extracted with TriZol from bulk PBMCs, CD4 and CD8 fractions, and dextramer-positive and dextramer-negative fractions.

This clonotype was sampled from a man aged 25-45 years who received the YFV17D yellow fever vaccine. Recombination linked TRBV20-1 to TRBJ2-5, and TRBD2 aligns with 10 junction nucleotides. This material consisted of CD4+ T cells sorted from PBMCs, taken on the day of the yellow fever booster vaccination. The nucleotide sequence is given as TGCAGTGCTAGAGCGTCTAGCGGGAGCGCAAAGACCCAGTACTTC. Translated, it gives CSARASSGSAKTQYF.